The clone carrying this T cell receptor beta chain came up once. This sample is drawn from a study of blood T cell repertoires in COVID-19. Trimming cost V 2 bases and J 4 bases; bases outside gene matches: 5. The CDR3 contains 15 residues. The germline V gene has CDR1 KGHSH and CDR2 LQKENI. Profiling relied on immunoSEQ multiplex PCR, and the TCRdb table lists in-frame clones only, not all of them. The sample records some 300,000 clones, more than 80% being singletons. The chain links TRBV18 to TRBJ2-5; TRBD1 aligns across 9 bases. Sequences were obtained from peripheral blood. The clonotype was recovered from a woman aged 45 to 65 with COVID-19, enrolled during active disease. The CDR3 reads CASSPGTGRGETQYF. The CDR3 region has the DNA TGTGCCAGCTCACCAGGGACAGGGCGAGGAGAGACCCAGTACTTC. Using reference TRBV18 and TRBJ2-5 for the parts outside the CDR3, the full variable domain is NAGVMQNPRHLVRRRGQEARLRCSPMKGHSHVYWYRQLPEEGLKFMVYLQKENIIDESGMPKERFSAEFPKEGPSILRIQQVVRGDSAAYFCASSPGTGRGETQYFGPGTRLLVL.